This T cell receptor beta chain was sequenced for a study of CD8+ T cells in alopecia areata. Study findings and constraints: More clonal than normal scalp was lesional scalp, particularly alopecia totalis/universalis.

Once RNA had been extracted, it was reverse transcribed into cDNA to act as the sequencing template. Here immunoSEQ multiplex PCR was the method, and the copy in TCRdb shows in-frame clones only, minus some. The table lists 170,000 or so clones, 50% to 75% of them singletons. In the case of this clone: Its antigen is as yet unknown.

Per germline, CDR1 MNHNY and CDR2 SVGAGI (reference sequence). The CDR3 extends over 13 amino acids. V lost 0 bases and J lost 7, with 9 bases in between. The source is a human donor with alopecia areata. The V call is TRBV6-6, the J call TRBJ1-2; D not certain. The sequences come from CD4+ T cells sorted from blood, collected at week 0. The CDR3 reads CASSYSPAGGYTF. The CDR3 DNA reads TGTGCCAGCAGTTACTCCCCCGCGGGTGGCTACACCTTC.